Shown below are 18 T cell receptor beta chains from a single sample sequenced in a study of T cell responses to AZD1222 COVID-19 vaccine. Sequencing used immunoSEQ multiplex PCR; TCRdb keeps in-frame clones, though not all of them. The data hold more than 110,000 clones, with about 92% observed a single time. The sample consisted of peripheral blood, taken 28 days after the second AZD1222 dose. These receptor sequences come from an adult who received the AZD1222 COVID-19 vaccine.

The chain joins TRBV28 to TRBJ1-2, with D hard to call. V was clipped by 5 bases and J by 8 bases, with 24 bases between them. Per germline, CDR1 MDHEN and CDR2 SYDVKM. The CDR3 is 16 amino acids. For the CDR3, the DNA is TGTGCCAGCAGTCCCCTGGGCAGTAACACCCTCTTGGGCTACACCTTC. Translated: CASSPLGSNTLLGYTF.

The chain carries TRBV5-1 and TRBJ2-1; D is undetermined. Looked up from germline, CDR1 is SGHRS and CDR2 is YFSETQ. This CDR3 spans 11 amino acids. V lost 2 bases and J lost 8, with 5 bases in between. The CDR3 DNA is TGCGCCAGCAGCTTAGAAGATGAGCAGTTCTTC. This sequence encodes CASSLEDEQFF.

DNA for the CDR3: TGTGCCAGCAGCTTAGGACCGGGACAGGGGAATTATGGCTACACCTTC. Residues: CASSLGPGQGNYGYTF. The chain employs TRBV7-2 and TRBJ1-2; TRBD1 agrees at 10 bases. Germline trimming cut 1 base from V and 5 bases from J; bases unmatched to any gene: 7. The germline gives CDR1 SGHTA, CDR2 FQGNSA. CDR3 length: 16 residues.

The chain has TRBV2 and TRBJ2-7; D call uncertain. Trimming took off 8 bases at V and 2 bases at J, with 7 bases between the two ends. There are 11 residues in the CDR3. The germline V gene encodes CDR1 SNHLY and CDR2 FYNNEI. CDR3 nucleotide sequence: TGTGCCAGCGTACAAACCTACGAGCAGTACTTC. Amino acid sequence: CASVQTYEQYF.

The gene calls are TRBV1 and TRBJ1-2. TRBV1 constitutes a pseudogene. This CDR3 contains 16 residues. CDR3 in amino acids: CTSSQRGERGDYGYTF. The CDR3 nucleotides read TGCACCAGCAGCCAACGGGGGGAGAGAGGCGACTATGGCTACACCTTC.

The rearrangement uses TRBV5-8 and TRBJ2-7; 9 nucleotides line up with TRBD2. CDR1 and CDR2 (germline): SGHTS, YDEGEE. V gave up 4 bases and J gave up 9 bases; unmatched junction bases: 8. The CDR3 length is 13 residues. CDR3 in amino acids: CASSRAGGAVQYF. CDR3 nucleotide sequence: TGTGCCAGCAGCCGGGCGGGGGGGGCTGTGCAGTACTTC. The full variable domain, rest sourced from reference TRBV5-8 and TRBJ2-7, is EAGVTQSPTHLIKTRGQQATLRCSPISGHTSVYWYQQALGLGLQFLLWYDEGEERNRGNFPPRFSGRQFPNYSSELNVNALELEDSALYLCASSRAGGAVQYFGPGTRLTVT.

The chain links TRBV10-2 to TRBJ2-7; a possible D gene is TRBD2 (6 bases). Trimming removed 8 bases from V and 4 bases from J, with 15 bases in between. The CDR3 totals 13 residues. The germline V gene encodes CDR1 WSHSY and CDR2 SAAADI. The CDR3 is CASGGWIRYEQYF. Here the CDR3 DNA reads TGCGCCAGCGGGGGGTGGATAAGATACGAGCAGTACTTC.

Only one count was recorded for this clone. The V and J genes are TRBV6-2 or TRBV6-3 and TRBJ2-7; D not certain. CDR3 length: 14 amino acids. CDR1 is MNHEY, CDR2 SVGEGT, per germline. The ends were cut back, 4 bases at V and 4 bases at J, with 14 bases in the middle. CDR3 residues: CASSSHMDGYEQYF. The CDR3 DNA sequence: TGTGCCAGCAGTTCCCACATGGACGGATACGAGCAGTACTTC.

This chain links TRBV5-4 with TRBJ2-5; either TRBD1 or TRBD2 may supply D (7 bases each). The germline V and J ends were trimmed by 4 bases and 4 bases, with 17 bases remaining between them. The CDR3 is 15 amino acids. The germline gives CDR1 SGHNT, CDR2 YYREEE (reference sequence). The CDR3 is CASSTRGGEAETQYF. The CDR3 nucleotides are TGTGCCAGCAGCACCAGGGGGGGGGAGGCAGAGACCCAGTACTTC.

The CDR3 here is CASSADQETQYF. The CDR3 nucleotides are TGTGCCAGCAGCGCAGACCAAGAGACCCAGTACTTC. The chain combines TRBV11-3 with TRBJ2-5, with unresolved D. The CDR3 is 12 amino acids. V lost 5 bases to trimming and J lost 0 bases, with 4 bases between them. Germline V gene lookup returns CDR1 SGHNT and CDR2 YENEEA. Full variable domain (outside the CDR3, taken from reference TRBV11-3 and TRBJ2-5): EAGVVQSPRYKIIEKKQPVAFWCNPISGHNTLYWYLQNLGQGPELLIRYENEEAVDDSQLPKDRFSAERLKGVDSTLKIQPAELGDSAVYLCASSADQETQYFGPGTRLLVL.

For the CDR3, the DNA is TGTGCCAGCAGCTCGGACAGGGGGCGGAAGGAAAAACTGTTTTTT. Protein sequence: CASSSDRGRKEKLFF. The rearrangement links TRBV7-9 to TRBJ1-4; 11 nucleotides match TRBD1. The germline gives CDR1 SEHNR, CDR2 FQNEAQ (reference sequence). The trim removed 4 bases at V and 8 bases at J, leaving 6 bases unmatched. The CDR3 extends over 15 amino acids.

V usage is TRBV11-2 and J usage is TRBJ1-3, with TRBD1 as a possible D gene (5 bases). Germline CDR1 is SGHAT and CDR2 is FQNNGV. CDR3 length equals 15 residues. The V end lost 3 bases, the J end lost 0 bases, and 9 bases lay between the germline ends. The CDR3 spells CASSFGHNSGNTIYF. The CDR3 DNA follows: TGTGCCAGCAGCTTCGGACACAACTCTGGAAACACCATATATTTT.

The V and J genes are TRBV28 and TRBJ1-2, with 7 bases fitting TRBD1. The germline V gene has CDR1 MDHEN and CDR2 SYDVKM. The trim removed 1 base at V and 5 bases at J, leaving 7 bases unmatched. CDR3 length: 15 residues. CDR3 DNA sequence: TGTGCCAGCAGTTTATTCACCAGGGGGGATTATGGCTACACCTTC. Its translation: CASSLFTRGDYGYTF.

V and J are TRBV19 and TRBJ2-6, with 11 nucleotides matching TRBD1. Unmatched junction bases numbered 0, after V lost 6 bases and J lost 2 bases. The germline CDR1 and CDR2 sequences are LNHDA and SQIVND (reference sequence). The CDR3 is 15 amino acids. This CDR3 reads CASRGQGAGANVLTF. The CDR3 region has the DNA TGTGCCAGTAGGGGACAGGGGGCTGGGGCCAACGTCCTGACTTTC.

The V call is TRBV7-9, the J call TRBJ1-5, with 11 nucleotides matching TRBD1. Germline CDR1 reads SEHNR; CDR2 reads FQNEAQ (reference sequence). This CDR3 region has 16 residues. J gave up 3 bases and V 0 bases, and 1 base lay outside the gene matches. The CDR3 loop reads CASSLADRGHNQPQHF. Here the CDR3 DNA reads TGTGCCAGCAGCTTAGCGGACAGGGGGCACAATCAGCCCCAGCATTTT.

This clone was picked up one time. The chain employs TRBV15 and TRBJ2-7; 13 bases are a match to TRBD2. Trimming at V came to 5 bases and at J to 5 bases, leaving 6 bases not matched to a gene. The CDR3 has 15 amino acids. Germline V gene lookup returns CDR1 LNHNV and CDR2 YYDKDF (reference sequence). DNA for the CDR3: TGTGCCACCAGCGTACTAGCGGGAGGGAAGGACGAGCAGTACTTC. Translating gives CATSVLAGGKDEQYF.

The chain is built from TRBV5-1 and TRBJ2-2; D remains unclear. V lost 4 bases and J 9 bases, leaving 10 bases between the germline ends. The germline V gene has CDR1 SGHRS and CDR2 YFSETQ. The CDR3 spans 12 residues. CDR3 bases: TGCGCCAGCAGCCCCGTCGTAAGGGAGCTGTTTTTT. This codes for CASSPVVRELFF.

This clone was seen once. The V and J genes are TRBV18 and TRBJ1-1, with a tentative D call TRBD1 (5 bases). This CDR3 has 14 amino acids. Germline-derived CDR1 and CDR2 are KGHSH and LQKENI. The V end lost 2 bases, the J end lost 7 bases, and 14 bases lay between the germline ends. CDR3 amino acids: CASSPTEGVNEAFF. As DNA, the CDR3 is TGTGCCAGCTCACCAACAGAAGGGGTCAATGAAGCTTTCTTT.